A selection of T cell receptor beta chains follows, all from one sample in a study of T cells in Graves' hyperthyroidism and ophthalmopathy. MiXCR, applied by TCRdb to the multiplex PCR reads, yields one record per CDR3 protein. The sample holds about 340,000 distinct CDR3 sequences, about 21% seen once. Sequencing was carried out using blood. These receptors all come from a woman aged 50 to 60 with Graves' hyperthyroidism. CDR3s include the opening cysteine and the closing phenylalanine or tryptophan.

>TRBJ2-6|TRBV5-4
CASSYRTGAPLSGANVLTF
>TRBJ2-1|TRBV30
CAWSRLDEQFF
>TRBJ2-7|TRBV28
CATRGQFGEQYF
>TRBJ1-2|TRBV2
CASQDRVERGYTF
>TRBJ1-5|TRBV2
CASSRDSQGAQHF
>TRBJ1-4|TRBV7-9
CASSSTGGKLFF
>TRBJ2-6|TRBV20-1
CSARAGDRGLPGANVLTF
>TRBJ1-4|TRBV18
CASSPGAGEKLFF
>TRBJ2-3|TRBV5-1
CASSLGHRSDTQYF
>TRBJ2-7|TRBV11-2
CASSSPLPGSEREQYF
>TRBJ2-5|TRBV20-1
CSAREGLAGGETQYF
>TRBJ2-2|TRBV11-2
CASSLSGRGNTGELFF
>TRBJ2-7|TRBV12-3/TRBV12-4
CASSLSPGTGFYEQYF
>TRBJ2-3|TRBV28
CASSTMDTQYF
>TRBJ2-4|TRBV11-1
CASSLGVQGRTKNIQYF
>TRBJ2-5|TRBV12-3/TRBV12-4
CASSFTGGGETQYF
>TRBJ1-2|TRBV19
CASSIEGNRQNYGYTF
>TRBJ2-7|TRBV27
CASSLSLAGARYEQYF
>TRBJ2-7|TRBV7-2
CASSVDRVSREQYF
>TRBJ2-5|TRBV12-3/TRBV12-4
CASSYGTSGRARETQYF
>TRBJ1-2|TRBV27
CASTGFGNNYGYTF
>TRBJ1-4|TRBV20-1
CSARADFEKLFF
>TRBJ2-5|TRBV11-3
CASSYPLSLIPDSRFETQYF
>TRBJ2-7|TRBV20-1
CKAGKRDSYEQYF
>TRBJ2-1|TRBV7-9
CASSPSGRGSYNEQFF
>TRBJ2-7|TRBV29-1
CSCAGTSGTAPYEQYF
>TRBJ1-1|TRBV3-1
CASSQHDRDTEAFF
>TRBJ1-2|TRBV5-1
CASSLLVGGMGYTF
>TRBJ2-7|TRBV6-2/TRBV6-3
CASSRGSGTTYEQYF
>TRBJ2-1|TRBV29-1
CSVDLMTSSYNEQFF
>TRBJ1-1|TRBV5-1
CASSLSAGMNTEAFF
>TRBJ2-1|TRBV7-8
CASSLELAGVSGSYNEQFF
>TRBJ2-1|TRBV11-2
CASSLGLTGVIGQFF
>TRBJ1-1|TRBV28
CASSYRGQAFF
>TRBJ2-2|TRBV9
CASSVANRIKNTGELFF
>TRBJ2-1|TRBV12-3/TRBV12-4
CASSFSGGSYNEQFF
>TRBJ1-2|TRBV7-7
CASSASPAASGYGYTF
>TRBJ2-2|TRBV20-1
CSARDSGNTGELFF
>TRBJ1-5|TRBV6-1
CASSKGDRAYNQPQHF
>TRBJ1-2|TRBV28
CASTNSGGHYGYTF
>TRBJ1-4|TRBV28
CASSTSGTGATNEKLFF
>TRBJ2-5|TRBV27
CASSSGLAGGPDQETQYF
>TRBJ1-5|TRBV19
CASSTGQGVWSNQPQHF
>TRBJ2-5|TRBV3-1
CASSRRGTDNSVGYLQETQYF
>TRBJ2-3|TRBV29-1
CSVGPGHTDTQYF
>TRBJ2-7|TRBV11-2
CASRGIRGAGTNRYEQYF
>TRBJ1-3|TRBV25-1
CASSGRRNTIYF
>TRBJ2-1|TRBV7-9
CASRFIAGGREQFF
>TRBJ1-2|TRBV6-5
CASSYSTGGVGYTF
>TRBJ2-3|TRBV3-1
CASSQDASTDTQYF
>TRBJ2-1|TRBV7-3
CASSYGTRVSYNEQFF
>TRBJ2-7|TRBV6-2/TRBV6-3
CASSYPPGREAEQYF
>TRBJ2-1|TRBV20-1
CSASGRGNSYNEQFF
>TRBJ2-1|TRBV7-3
CASSLDRPWGEQFF
>TRBJ1-2|TRBV12-3/TRBV12-4
CASSMGPTGHGYTF